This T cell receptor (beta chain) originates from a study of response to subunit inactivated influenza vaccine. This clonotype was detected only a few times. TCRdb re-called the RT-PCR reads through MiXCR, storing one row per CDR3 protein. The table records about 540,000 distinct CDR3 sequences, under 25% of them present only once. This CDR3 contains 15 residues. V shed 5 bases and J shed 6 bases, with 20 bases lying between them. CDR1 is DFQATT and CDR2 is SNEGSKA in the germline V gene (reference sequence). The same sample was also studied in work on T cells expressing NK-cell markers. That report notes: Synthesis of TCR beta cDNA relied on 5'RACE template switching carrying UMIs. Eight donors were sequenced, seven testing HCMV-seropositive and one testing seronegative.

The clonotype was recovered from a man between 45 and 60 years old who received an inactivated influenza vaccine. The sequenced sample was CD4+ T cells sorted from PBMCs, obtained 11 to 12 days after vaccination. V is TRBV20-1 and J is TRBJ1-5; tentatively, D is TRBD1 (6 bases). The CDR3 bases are TGCAGTGCTGATACAACAGGGAAGGGTGGTCAGCCCCAGCATTTT. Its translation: CSADTTGKGGQPQHF.